This T cell receptor (beta chain) was obtained from a study of response to subunit inactivated influenza vaccine. Study-wide findings and caveats: The authors offered the suggestion that each seasonal influenza vaccination recruits few new T cells.

This clonotype was observed a few times. The antigen remains undetermined. Deletions cut 3 bases from V and 5 bases from J, with 15 bases between. The CDR3 runs to 14 residues. The germline CDR1 and CDR2 sequences are DFQATT and SNEGSKA (reference sequence). From the RT-PCR reads, TCRdb called clonotypes with MiXCR, one entry per CDR3 protein. The sample shows roughly 190,000 distinct CDR3 sequences, about 12% of them seen only once. This sample also appeared in a second study, on T cells expressing NK-cell markers. From that paper: TCR beta cDNA was made by 5'RACE template switching with UMIs. The TCR beta repertoires were obtained from sorted CD3+CD56+NKG2C+, CD3+CD56+NKG2C- and CD3+CD56-NKG2C+ T cells. Most of the eight sequenced donors tested HCMV-seropositive; one tested seronegative.

The material was CD8+ T cells sorted from PBMCs, obtained roughly 13 days after vaccination. This receptor was taken from a man aged 50 to 59 who received an inactivated influenza vaccine. V is TRBV20-1 and J is TRBJ2-3, with D possibly being TRBD1 (6 bases). The CDR3 loop is CSARTRGDGDTQYF. The CDR3 nucleotides are TGCAGTGCTAGGACCAGGGGCGATGGAGATACGCAGTATTTT.